Described below is a single TCR beta chain sequence and its context. This clone's antigen is unknown. Base qualities are not provided; no much larger clone lies one nucleotide away. V has 4 bases trimmed and J has 1 base trimmed; junction bases matching no gene number 1. The germline V gene (reference sequence) gives CDR1 as LNHDA and CDR2 as SQIVND. Taken from cysteine to phenylalanine, the CDR3 has 15 residues. Only CDR3 DNA remains: 45 bases, in frame from the first base. TCRbeta CDR3 regions were amplified from genomic DNA using the immunoSEQ Assay, a bias-controlled multiplex PCR. For the original study's pipeline: Within the assay, amplification of reference gene primers was used to estimate how many nucleated cells each sample contained. Sequence reads were collapsed and filtered to measure the absolute abundance of every unique TCRbeta CDR3 rearrangement. For each sample, productive Simpson clonality was calculated as the square root of Simpson's diversity index across productive rearrangements. The immuneACCESS repertoire file appears here via TCRdb, limited to in-frame rearrangements. These files lack a portion of the clones; in checked studies, under half of the deficit traces to unresolved V genes, and the cause of the others is not known. The DNA was the basis for D and trimming; V, J and clone size are from that table. This sample has 250,000 or so clones in its table, and about nine tenths of those were observed once. The top ten clonotypes cover more than 0.8% of the sample.

This sample stems from a study of blood T cell repertoires in COVID-19 (dated by TCRdb to the early 2020s). About the investigation overall: Samples from collaborators originated in the United States, Italy and Spain and spanned both the acute and convalescent phases of COVID-19. Sample metadata almost always included a de-identified subject ID, COVID-19 status, age in years and sex. The repertoires were made available in a free public database intended to serve as a resource for research on the immune response to SARS-CoV-2. Subjects who had been exposed to COVID-19, were actively infected with it, or had recovered from it provided the deeply sampled blood TCRbeta repertoires that made up the dataset. The prospective study material was composed of cDNA or gDNA derived from T cells, B-cell-depleted T cells, or PBMCs. Samples were obtained from the ongoing ImmuneRACE study (first 160 participants) and from 1,200 or so subjects provided by 6 global collaborators. Where available, HLA class I and class II types were taken from metadata supplied by the sample provider and were not determined by assay-based typing.

In Seattle, one collaborating source enrolled patients while the infection was active and tracked those patients longitudinally over the course of disease. Each collaborating institution followed its own protocols to collect whole blood in K2EDTA tubes. For TCRbeta analysis, collaborators shipped samples in one of three forms: frozen whole blood, isolated PBMCs, or DNA extracted from either of those sample types. Results and caveats for the whole study, not just this receptor: How much clinical and demographic metadata was included differed by source and by participant, and the metadata was provided uncurated.

The sample was peripheral blood. This clonotype was sampled from a man younger than 45 with COVID-19, enrolled during active disease. The chain links TRBV19 with TRBJ2-5; TRBD2 aligns with 12 central bases. DNA sequence: TGTGCCAGTAGTAAGACTAGCGGGGGCCAAGAGACCCAGTACTTC. Its coded protein is CASSKTSGGQETQYF.